Given below is one T cell receptor (beta chain) in context. Its antigen is currently unknown. The sequenced target, TCR beta, came from blood CD8+ and CD4+ T cells. Definite or probable Susac syndrome was diagnosed using recently defined diagnostic criteria. The data belong to a study of CD8 T cells in Susac syndrome. RNA totalling about 0.45 to 1 ug underwent reverse transcription with random hexamers. An immunoSEQ multiplex PCR amplified TCR beta CDR3 over 54 Vbeta and 13 Jbeta. TCRdb recomputed calls from the immunoSEQ multiplex PCR reads with MiXCR, one row per CDR3 protein. This table holds some 120,000 distinct CDR3 sequences, over 85% found once. CDR1 is MNHEY and CDR2 is SMNVEV in the germline V gene (reference sequence). This CDR3 is built from 15 residues. The V and J ends lost 3 bases and 5 bases respectively, with 14 bases between them. The study's findings and limits: Across the total CD8+ repertoires, around 15 Susac-specific public clones were detected, and across the CD8+ TEMRA repertoires, roughly 5 such clones were detected.

Sequenced: CD8+ T cells from PBMCs. This TCR was sampled from a human donor with Susac syndrome. The chain recombines TRBV27 with TRBJ2-1, with D possibly TRBD2 on 6 matching bases. CDR3 DNA sequence: TGTGCCAGCAGTTTGTCTGGCGGGACGCACAATGAGCAGTTCTTC. Amino acids: CASSLSGGTHNEQFF.